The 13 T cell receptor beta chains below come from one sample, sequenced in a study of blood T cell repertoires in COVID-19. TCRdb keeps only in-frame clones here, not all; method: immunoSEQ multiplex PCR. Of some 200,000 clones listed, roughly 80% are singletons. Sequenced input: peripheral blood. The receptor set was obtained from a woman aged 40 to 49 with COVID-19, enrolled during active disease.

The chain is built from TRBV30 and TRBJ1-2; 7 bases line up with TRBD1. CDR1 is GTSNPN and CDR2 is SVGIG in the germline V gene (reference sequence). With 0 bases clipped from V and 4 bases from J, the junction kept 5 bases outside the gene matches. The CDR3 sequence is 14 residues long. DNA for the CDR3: TGTGCCTGGAGTGTACCGGACAGGTCCTATGGCTACACCTTC. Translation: CAWSVPDRSYGYTF.

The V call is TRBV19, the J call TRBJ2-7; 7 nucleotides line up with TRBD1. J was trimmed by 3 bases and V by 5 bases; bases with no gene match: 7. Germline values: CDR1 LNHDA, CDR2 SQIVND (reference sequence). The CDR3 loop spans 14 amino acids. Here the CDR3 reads CASSPGGTGYEQYF. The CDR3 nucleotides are TGTGCCAGTAGTCCAGGGGGAACTGGCTACGAGCAGTACTTC.

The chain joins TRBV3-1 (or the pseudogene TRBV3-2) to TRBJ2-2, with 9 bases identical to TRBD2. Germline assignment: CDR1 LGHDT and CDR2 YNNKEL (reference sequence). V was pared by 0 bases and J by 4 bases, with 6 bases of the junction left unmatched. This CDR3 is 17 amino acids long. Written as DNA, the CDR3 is TGTGCCAGCAGCCAAGAGAGGGCGGGGGGGGCCACCGGGGAGCTGTTTTTT. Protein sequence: CASSQERAGGATGELFF.

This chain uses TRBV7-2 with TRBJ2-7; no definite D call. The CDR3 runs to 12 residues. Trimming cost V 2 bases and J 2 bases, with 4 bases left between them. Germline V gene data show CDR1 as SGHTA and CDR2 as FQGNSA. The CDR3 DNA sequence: TGTGCCAGCAGCTTACTTGCCTACGAGCAGTACTTC. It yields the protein CASSLLAYEQYF.

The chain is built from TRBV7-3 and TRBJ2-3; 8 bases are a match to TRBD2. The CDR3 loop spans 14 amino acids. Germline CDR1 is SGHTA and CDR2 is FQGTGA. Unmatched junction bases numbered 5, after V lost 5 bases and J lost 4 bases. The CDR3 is CASSLSRGADTQYF. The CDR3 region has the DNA TGTGCCAGCAGCCTGTCGCGGGGGGCAGATACGCAGTATTTT.

This CDR3 reads CSASGQQETQYF. DNA of the CDR3: TGCAGCGCCTCGGGACAGCAAGAGACCCAGTACTTC. The chain employs TRBV29-1 and TRBJ2-5, with 7 bases matching TRBD1. CDR3 length equals 12 residues. After removal of 7 bases from V and 2 bases from J, the junction contained 4 bases not matched to a gene. Germline loops: CDR1 SQVTM, CDR2 ANQGSEA.

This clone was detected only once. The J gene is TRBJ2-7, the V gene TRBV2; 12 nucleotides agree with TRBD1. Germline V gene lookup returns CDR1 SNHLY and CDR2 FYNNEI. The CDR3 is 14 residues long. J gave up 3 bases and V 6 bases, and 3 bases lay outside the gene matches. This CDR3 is CASRGQGAYYEQYV. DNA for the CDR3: TGTGCCAGCAGGGGACAGGGGGCGTACTACGAGCAGTACGTC.

DNA of the CDR3: TGCGCCAGCAGCGAAGGACAAGGAGCCTCACCGACTGATGAAAAACTGTTTTTT. Translating it yields CASSEGQGASPTDEKLFF. The chain employs TRBV5-1 and TRBJ1-4, with D maybe TRBD1 (5 bases). The CDR3 is 18 amino acids. The germline V gene encodes CDR1 SGHRS and CDR2 YFSETQ. V was pared by 4 bases and J by 6 bases, with 25 bases between.

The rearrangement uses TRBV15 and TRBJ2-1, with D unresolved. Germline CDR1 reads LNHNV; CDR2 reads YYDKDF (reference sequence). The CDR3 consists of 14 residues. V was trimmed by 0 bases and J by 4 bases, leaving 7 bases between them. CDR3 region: CATSRDILYNEQFF. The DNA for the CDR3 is TGTGCCACCAGCAGAGATATCCTTTACAATGAGCAGTTCTTC.

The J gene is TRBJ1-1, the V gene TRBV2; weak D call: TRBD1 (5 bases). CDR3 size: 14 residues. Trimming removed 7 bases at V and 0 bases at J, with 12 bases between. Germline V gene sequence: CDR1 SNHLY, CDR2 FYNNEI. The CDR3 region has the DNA TGTGCCAGCAACAGACAGCTTATGAACACTGAAGCTTTCTTT. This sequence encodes CASNRQLMNTEAFF.

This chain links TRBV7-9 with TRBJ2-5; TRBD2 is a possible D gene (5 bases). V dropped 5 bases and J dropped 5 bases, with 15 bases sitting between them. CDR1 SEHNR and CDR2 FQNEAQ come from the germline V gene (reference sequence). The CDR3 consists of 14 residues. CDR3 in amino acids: CASSGVGGPETQYF. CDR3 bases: TGTGCCAGCAGCGGCGTTGGAGGACCGGAGACCCAGTACTTC.

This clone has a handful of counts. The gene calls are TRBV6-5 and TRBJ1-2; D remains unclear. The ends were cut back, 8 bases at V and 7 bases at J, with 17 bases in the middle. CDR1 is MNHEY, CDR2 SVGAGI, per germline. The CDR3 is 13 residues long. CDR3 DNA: TGTGCCAGCGCCCCGGGATTTTCACTTGGCTACACCTTC. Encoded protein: CASAPGFSLGYTF.

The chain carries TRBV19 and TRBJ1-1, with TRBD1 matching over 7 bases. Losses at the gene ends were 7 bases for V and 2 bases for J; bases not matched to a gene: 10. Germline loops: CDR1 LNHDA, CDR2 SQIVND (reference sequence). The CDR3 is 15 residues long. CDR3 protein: CASIPQRGRNTEAFF. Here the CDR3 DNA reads TGTGCCAGTATTCCACAAAGGGGGCGAAACACTGAAGCTTTCTTT.